This is a list of T cell receptor beta chains from one sample in a study of memory CD4+ T cells and cytomegalovirus serostatus. Only in-frame clones appear in the TCRdb table, and some are missing; sequencing was by immunoSEQ multiplex PCR. Found here are about 56,000 clones, 82% of them singletons; the top ten hold approximately 0.4%. The sample was memory CD4+ T cells from blood. Receptors were obtained from an adult in good health and CMV-seronegative. Both conserved end residues are part of each CDR3. A D gene is named only where the DNA matches it firmly. Clone size, where shown, is once, few, many, or a class for clones that have expanded.

clone size: NA
J gene: TRBJ2-7
D gene: TRBD1
V gene: TRBV7-9
CDR3 length: 17
CDR3 DNA: TGTGCCAGCAGCTTAAGCCCCTGGACAGGGGGTTTCAACGAGCAGTACTTC
CDR3 protein: CASSLSPWTGGFNEQYF

clone size: once
J gene: TRBJ2-2
D gene: NA
V gene: TRBV21-1
CDR3 length: 16
CDR3 DNA: TGTGCCAGCAGCAAAGGCGGGTCAATTAACACCGGGGAGCTGTTTTTT
CDR3 protein: CASSKGGSINTGELFF

clone size: NA
J gene: TRBJ2-3
D gene: NA
V gene: TRBV7-6
CDR3 length: 13
CDR3 DNA: TGTGCCAGCAGCCTTTACAGCACAGATACGCAGTATTTT
CDR3 protein: CASSLYSTDTQYF

clone size: NA
J gene: TRBJ2-1
D gene: NA
V gene: TRBV15
CDR3 length: 14
CDR3 DNA: TGTGCCACCACCCAAGGACGCAACCCCAATGAGCAGTTCTTC
CDR3 protein: CATTQGRNPNEQFF

clone size: NA
J gene: TRBJ1-5
D gene: NA
V gene: TRBV28
CDR3 length: 15
CDR3 DNA: TGTGCCAGCAGTCCTTACCTAGGGGGGAATCAGCCCCAGCATTTT
CDR3 protein: CASSPYLGGNQPQHF

clone size: NA
J gene: TRBJ1-3
D gene: NA
V gene: TRBV2
CDR3 length: 14
CDR3 DNA: TGTGCCAGCGGCCAGGGCTACTCTGGAAACACCATATATTTT
CDR3 protein: CASGQGYSGNTIYF

clone size: NA
J gene: TRBJ1-3
D gene: NA
V gene: TRBV5-4
CDR3 length: 16
CDR3 DNA: TGTGCCAGCAGCCCCGGGGGGACTGTCTCTGGAAACACCATATATTTT
CDR3 protein: CASSPGGTVSGNTIYF

clone size: NA
J gene: TRBJ1-3
D gene: NA
V gene: TRBV15
CDR3 length: 14
CDR3 DNA: TGTGCCACCAGCAGAGGGGGTGACGGAAACACCATATATTTT
CDR3 protein: CATSRGGDGNTIYF

clone size: NA
J gene: TRBJ1-1
D gene: NA
V gene: TRBV18
CDR3 length: 12
CDR3 DNA: TGTGCCAGCTCACCCAGGATGGCTGAAGCTTTCTTT
CDR3 protein: CASSPRMAEAFF

clone size: NA
J gene: TRBJ1-1
D gene: TRBD1
V gene: TRBV5-6
CDR3 length: 16
CDR3 DNA: TGTGCCAGCAGCTTGGGGGCAGGGGGTAGGAACACTGAAGCTTTCTTT
CDR3 protein: CASSLGAGGRNTEAFF

clone size: NA
J gene: TRBJ1-5
D gene: NA
V gene: TRBV2
CDR3 length: 15
CDR3 DNA: TGTGCCAGCAGTGGGGAGATATATAGCAATCAGCCCCAGCATTTT
CDR3 protein: CASSGEIYSNQPQHF

clone size: NA
J gene: TRBJ1-1
D gene: NA
V gene: TRBV6-5
CDR3 length: 13
CDR3 DNA: TGTGCCAGCAGTGTGACAGTGAACACTGAAGCTTTCTTT
CDR3 protein: CASSVTVNTEAFF

clone size: few
J gene: TRBJ1-5
D gene: TRBD1
V gene: TRBV2
CDR3 length: 16
CDR3 DNA: TGTGCCAGCATGGGGGCCGGGACAGGGGGTCATCAGCCCCAGCATTTT
CDR3 protein: CASMGAGTGGHQPQHF

clone size: medium-sized
J gene: TRBJ1-1
D gene: NA
V gene: TRBV4-2
CDR3 length: 13
CDR3 DNA: TGTGCCAGCAGCCAAAGGGCCCGGACTGAAGCTTTCTTT
CDR3 protein: CASSQRARTEAFF

clone size: NA
J gene: TRBJ1-2
D gene: TRBD1
V gene: TRBV12-5
CDR3 length: 15
CDR3 DNA: TGTGCTAGTGGTTTGGTAACAGGGGGCGGTCGTGGCTACACCTTC
CDR3 protein: CASGLVTGGGRGYTF